A single sample gave rise to the 16 T cell receptor beta chains below, sequenced in a study of blood T cell repertoires in COVID-19. Data came from immunoSEQ multiplex PCR; TCRdb stores just in-frame clones and leaves some out. In the table there are tens of thousands of clones, around 89% of which are singletons. Material: peripheral blood. These receptor sequences come from a man aged 55-75 years with acute or convalescent COVID-19.

The rearrangement links TRBV5-1 to TRBJ1-1, with 8 bases aligning to TRBD1. After removal of 4 bases from V and 4 bases from J, the junction contained 3 bases not matched to a gene. The germline CDR1 and CDR2 sequences are SGHRS and YFSETQ. CDR3 size: 13 residues. This CDR3 is CASSLTGVTEAFF. The CDR3 DNA is TGCGCCAGCAGCCTGACAGGGGTCACTGAAGCTTTCTTT.

V gene TRBV19 combines with J gene TRBJ2-2, with D possibly being TRBD2 (5 bases). Per germline, CDR1 LNHDA and CDR2 SQIVND (reference sequence). The CDR3 totals 12 residues. Deletions cut 11 bases from V and 8 bases from J, with 15 bases between. CDR3 residues: CACTAGVGELFF. DNA for the CDR3: TGTGCCTGCACCGCCGGGGTAGGGGAGCTGTTTTTT. Variable domain in full (rest from reference TRBV19 and TRBJ2-2): DGGITQSPKYLFRKEGQNVTLSCEQNLNHDAMYWYRQDPGQGLRLIYYSQIVNDFQKGDIAEGYSVSREKKESFPLTVTSAQKNPTAFYLCACTAGVGELFFGEGSRLTVL.

V and J are TRBV5-1 and TRBJ1-4; 7 bases align to TRBD1. Per germline, CDR1 SGHRS and CDR2 YFSETQ. Trimming removed 4 bases from V and 8 bases from J; junction bases left unmatched: 11. This CDR3 spans 15 amino acids. CDR3 sequence reads: CASSGITGANEKLFF. CDR3 nucleotides: TGCGCCAGCAGCGGGATCACAGGGGCGAACGAAAAACTGTTTTTT.

The chain has TRBV3-1 (or the pseudogene TRBV3-2) and TRBJ1-2; 7 bases align to TRBD1. The CDR3 is made up of 15 amino acids. V shed 3 bases and J 7 bases; nucleotides not matched to a gene: 11. Per the germline V gene, CDR1 is LGHDT and CDR2 is YNNKEL (reference sequence). In nucleotides, the CDR3 is TGTGCCAGCAGCCATTGGGACAGCCCTTGGGCTGGCTACACCTTC. Its protein product is CASSHWDSPWAGYTF.

The chain has TRBV13 and TRBJ1-2; 9 bases fit TRBD1. CDR1 and CDR2 from the germline V gene are PRHDT and FYEKMQ (reference sequence). With V trimmed by 6 bases and J by 8 bases, 13 bases remained unmatched. The CDR3 contains 15 residues. CDR3 sequence: CASRSLGTGSGGYTF. CDR3 bases: TGTGCCAGCAGGTCCCTAGGGACAGGGTCGGGAGGCTACACCTTC. The variable domain in full, completed from reference TRBV13 and TRBJ1-2, reads AAGVIQSPRHLIKEKRETATLKCYPIPRHDTVYWYQQGPGQDPQFLISFYEKMQSDKGSIPDRFSAQQFSDYHSELNMSSLELGDSALYFCASRSLGTGSGGYTFGSGTRLTVV.

V gene TRBV30 combines with J gene TRBJ2-7, with TRBD2 matching over 8 bases. CDR3 size: 13 residues. Germline V gene sequence: CDR1 GTSNPN, CDR2 SVGIG (reference sequence). The V and J ends lost 5 bases and 0 bases, in that order; junction bases with no gene match: 3. As DNA, the CDR3 is TGTGCCTGGTCGGGGGGGGACTCCTACGAGCAGTACTTC. This translates into CAWSGGDSYEQYF.

This chain links TRBV19 with TRBJ2-3; TRBD1 aligns across 10 bases. CDR3 length: 16 residues. The V and J ends lost 2 bases and 5 bases, in that order; junction bases with no gene match: 7. Germline-derived CDR1 and CDR2 are LNHDA and SQIVND (reference sequence). CDR3 region: CASSIIPGQGKDTQYF. The CDR3 DNA reads as TGTGCCAGTAGTATAATACCGGGACAGGGGAAAGATACGCAGTATTTT. Drawing the rest from reference TRBV19 and TRBJ2-3, the complete variable domain is DGGITQSPKYLFRKEGQNVTLSCEQNLNHDAMYWYRQDPGQGLRLIYYSQIVNDFQKGDIAEGYSVSREKKESFPLTVTSAQKNPTAFYLCASSIIPGQGKDTQYFGPGTRLTVL.

The CDR3 is CASSSSTVTGELFF. The CDR3, as DNA: TGTGCCAGCAGTTCATCAACGGTCACCGGGGAGCTGTTTTTT. V is TRBV28 and J is TRBJ2-2; D remains ambiguous. The CDR3 has 14 residues. Germline-derived CDR1 and CDR2 are MDHEN and SYDVKM. V was trimmed by 4 bases and J by 4 bases, leaving 10 bases between them.

The chain is built from TRBV10-3 and TRBJ2-1; possibly TRBD2 for D (5 bases). Germline values: CDR1 ENHRY, CDR2 SYGVKD. The CDR3 runs 17 residues. The V and J ends lost 0 bases and 2 bases respectively, with 14 bases between them. This CDR3 is CAISESQGRVAYNEQFF. CDR3 sequence (DNA): TGTGCCATCAGTGAGTCTCAAGGGAGAGTTGCCTACAATGAGCAGTTCTTC.

The CDR3 nucleotides are TGCAGTGCACCTACAGGGAACGAGCAGTACTTC. Its translation: CSAPTGNEQYF. The V and J genes are TRBV20-1 and TRBJ2-7, with a tentative D call TRBD1 (6 bases). The CDR3 has 11 residues. Trimming took 6 bases from V and 5 from J, leaving 11 bases between them. Germline loops: CDR1 DFQATT, CDR2 SNEGSKA (reference sequence).

The J gene is TRBJ2-5, the V gene TRBV7-2; D is possibly TRBD1 (6 bases). Trimming removed 0 bases from V and 1 base from J, with 12 bases in between. Germline assignment: CDR1 SGHTA and CDR2 FQGNSA. CDR3 length: 16 residues. CDR3 region: CASSLARSRGQETQYF. The CDR3 nucleotides are TGTGCCAGCAGCTTAGCGCGGAGCAGGGGCCAAGAGACCCAGTACTTC.

The chain couples TRBV7-9 to TRBJ2-7; the D is unclear. Germline V gene lookup returns CDR1 SEHNR and CDR2 FQNEAQ (reference sequence). The CDR3 totals 13 residues. Trimming shortened V by 5 bases and J by 3 bases, and 11 bases separated the two germline ends. The CDR3 nucleotides are TGTGCCAGCAGCCCGCCGCTGCGCTACGAGCAGTACTTC. Its translation is CASSPPLRYEQYF.

The chain recombines TRBV7-3 with TRBJ2-5; 7 bases are a match to TRBD2. The CDR3 is 14 amino acids. Germline V gene lookup returns CDR1 SGHTA and CDR2 FQGTGA. V trimming: 3 bases; J trimming: 6 bases; junction bases outside the gene matches: 7. The CDR3 DNA reads TGTGCCAGCAGCTTGGGGGGGGATACCCAGACCCAGTACTTC. Encoded protein: CASSLGGDTQTQYF. Using reference TRBV7-3 and TRBJ2-5 for the parts outside the CDR3, the full variable domain is GAGVSQTPSNKVTEKGKYVELRCDPISGHTALYWYRQSLGQGPEFLIYFQGTGAADDSGLPNDRFFAVRPEGSVSTLKIQRTERGDSAVYLCASSLGGDTQTQYFGPGTRLLVL.

The chain couples TRBV3-1 (or the pseudogene TRBV3-2) to TRBJ2-5; no definite D call. CDR1 is LGHDT, CDR2 YNNKEL, per germline (reference sequence). V shed 4 bases and J shed 7 bases, with 13 bases lying between them. The CDR3 spans 13 residues. The CDR3 nucleotides read TGTGCCAGCAGCCCCCTTGTTACTGGGACCCAGTACTTC. Its protein product is CASSPLVTGTQYF.

The chain joins TRBV19 to TRBJ1-5; TRBD1 is a possible D gene (5 bases). V lost 5 bases and J 4 bases, leaving 9 bases between the germline ends. CDR3 length equals 13 residues. CDR1 is LNHDA, CDR2 SQIVND, per germline (reference sequence). CDR3 coding DNA: TGTGCCAGTAGTCAGTCAGGGAATCAGCCCCAGCATTTT. Its protein product is CASSQSGNQPQHF. The complete variable domain, with remaining parts taken from reference TRBV19 and TRBJ1-5, reads DGGITQSPKYLFRKEGQNVTLSCEQNLNHDAMYWYRQDPGQGLRLIYYSQIVNDFQKGDIAEGYSVSREKKESFPLTVTSAQKNPTAFYLCASSQSGNQPQHFGDGTRLSIL.

The chain carries TRBV27 and TRBJ2-6; 7 nucleotides match TRBD2. Germline CDR1 MNHEY, CDR2 SMNVEV (reference sequence). CDR3 length: 17 residues. J was trimmed by 4 bases and V by 7 bases; bases with no gene match: 13. CDR3: CASTGERGMVGANVLTF. CDR3 bases: TGTGCCAGCACCGGAGAGCGGGGTATGGTGGGGGCCAACGTCCTGACTTTC.